The rows below give T cell receptor beta chains drawn from one sample of a study of T cells in Graves' hyperthyroidism and ophthalmopathy. Using its own MiXCR run on the multiplex PCR reads, TCRdb lists one record per CDR3 protein. The sample gives 400,000 or so distinct CDR3 sequences, around 15% of which show up once; about 21% is in the top ten. The sequencing sample was made of blood. Receptors originate from a woman in her fifties or sixties with Graves' ophthalmopathy. Both conserved end residues are part of each CDR3. D genes are given only for firm matches. Clone size is stated in some rows and not others, as once, few, many or a class when expanded.

cdr3_nt | cdr3_aa | v_call | d_call | j_call | clone_size
TGTGCCAGCAGTTATCGGGGGTACTACAATGAGCAGTTCTTC | CASSYRGYYNEQFF | TRBV12-3/TRBV12-4 | NA | TRBJ2-1 | many
TGTGCCACTTCCCACGCCCCGCAGGGAACAGATACGCAGTATTTT | CATSHAPQGTDTQYF | TRBV19 | NA | TRBJ2-3 | NA
TGTGCCAGCAGTTTAGGCGGGAGAGATGGTGAGCAGTTCTTC | CASSLGGRDGEQFF | TRBV12-3/TRBV12-4 | TRBD2 | TRBJ2-1 | NA
TGTGCCAGCAGTCCCCTCTGGTCACCCCTCCACTTT | CASSPLWSPLHF | TRBV6-1 | NA | TRBJ1-6 | NA
TGTGCGATGGGCGGAAACGGCTACGAGCAGTACTTC | CAMGGNGYEQYF | TRBV30 | NA | TRBJ2-7 | many
TGTGCCAGCAGTGAACTAGCGGTCACAGATACGCAGTATTTT | CASSELAVTDTQYF | TRBV7-9 | TRBD2 | TRBJ2-3 | many
TGTGCCAGCAGTTCATTCGGCCGGAACACCGGGGAGCGGGAAAAATCCTACGAGCAGTACTTC | CASSSFGRNTGEREKSYEQYF | TRBV12-3/TRBV12-4 | TRBD2 | TRBJ2-7 | NA
TGTGCCAGCAGTTCCGCACCGGGGGGACTAGCGGGAGTAGGCACCGGGGAGCTGTTTTTT | CASSSAPGGLAGVGTGELFF | TRBV27 | TRBD2 | TRBJ2-2 | few
TGTGCCAGCAGCCCCCGAGCGGAGTCCAGCTCCTACGAGCAGTACTTC | CASSPRAESSSYEQYF | TRBV9 | NA | TRBJ2-7 | many
TGTGCCTGGAACCTAGCGGGAGGGACAGATACGCAGTATTTT | CAWNLAGGTDTQYF | TRBV30 | TRBD2 | TRBJ2-3 | many
TGCGCCAGCAGCCCTGGACTAGCGGGAGGGCGGTCGGACTACGAGCAGTACTTC | CASSPGLAGGRSDYEQYF | TRBV5-1 | TRBD2 | TRBJ2-7 | many
TGTGCCAGCAGCTCCTCTCGGACAGGGCACTACGAGCAGTACTTC | CASSSSRTGHYEQYF | TRBV13 | TRBD1 | TRBJ2-7 | many
TGTGCCAGTAGCAGGGACAGAACCTACAATGAGCTGTTCTTC | CASSRDRTYNELFF | TRBV19 | TRBD1 | TRBJ2-1 | NA
TGTGCCAGCAGCGCAACAGGGACCAATGAAAAACTGTTTTTT | CASSATGTNEKLFF | TRBV9 | NA | TRBJ1-4 | few
TGCAGTGCTAGTAAAGATACGCAGTATTTT | CSASKDTQYF | TRBV20-1 | NA | TRBJ2-3 | many
TGCAGTGCTAGAGATCTAGGTGCCACAGATACGCAGTATTTT | CSARDLGATDTQYF | TRBV20-1 | NA | TRBJ2-3 | many
TGTGCCTGGAACCGGCCGGGCGGGAGACGAGATACGCAGTATTTT | CAWNRPGGRRDTQYF | TRBV30 | TRBD2 | TRBJ2-3 | many
TGTGCCAGCAGCCCACTAGGCGTCCGGGACAATGAGCAGTTCTTC | CASSPLGVRDNEQFF | TRBV3-1 | NA | TRBJ2-1 | many
TGTGCCAGCAGTGAGCTGACAGGGGGCAATCAGCCCCAGCATTTT | CASSELTGGNQPQHF | TRBV2 | TRBD1 | TRBJ1-5 | NA
TGTGCCAGTACCTCCAGATACGGCTTCGGAACTGAAGCTTTCTTT | CASTSRYGFGTEAFF | TRBV19 | NA | TRBJ1-1 | few
TGTGCCAGCAGCCCCGGGGGAATGGAGCAGTTCTTC | CASSPGGMEQFF | TRBV9 | NA | TRBJ2-1 | few
TGTGCCACCAGCAGAGATCGGGGAGGACGATCCTACGAGCAGTACTTC | CATSRDRGGRSYEQYF | TRBV15 | NA | TRBJ2-7 | many
TGCAGTGCTAGAGATAGTGGCGGGATGGACGAGCAGTACTTC | CSARDSGGMDEQYF | TRBV20-1 | NA | TRBJ2-7 | NA
TGTGCCAGCAGGGCGGTGGGAATGAATGAGCAGTTCTTC | CASRAVGMNEQFF | TRBV5-4 | NA | TRBJ2-1 | NA
TGTGCCAGCAGCCTAATCCCTGACAGCACAGATACGCAGTATTTT | CASSLIPDSTDTQYF | TRBV28 | NA | TRBJ2-3 | many
TGTGCCAGCAGTTTCTATAGCGGGAGAGGGGATACGCAGTATTTT | CASSFYSGRGDTQYF | TRBV28 | TRBD2 | TRBJ2-3 | many
TGTGCCAGCAGCCCTCTATTACAGTATCAGCCCCAGCATTTT | CASSPLLQYQPQHF | TRBV7-2 | NA | TRBJ1-5 | few